This T cell receptor beta chain came from a study of shared clonotypes between healthy human individuals. Findings and limits, study-wide: Relative to their counterparts shared across all four donors, non-shared clonotypes exhibited diminished generation probabilities.

All donors qualified as healthy HIV-negative adults and had experienced no recent acute infections or vaccinations. Negatively enriched CD4+ T cells were divided by CD45RA into naive and memory. Germline-derived CDR1 and CDR2 are SGHVS and FNYEAQ. V was clipped by 2 bases and J by 4 bases, with 12 bases between them. CDR3 length: 15 amino acids. The protocol was immunoSEQ multiplex PCR, while the TCRdb copy is restricted to in-frame clones and leaves out a portion. The table records 950,000 to 1,100,000 clones, roughly 74% of them present only once. As for this clone: Its antigen is undetermined.

The chain employs TRBV7-6 and TRBJ2-1; maybe TRBD1 (6 bases). Sequencing was carried out using memory CD4+ T cells from PBMCs. Subset here: CD45RA-negative fraction. The sequence came from a man aged 18-30 years in good health. Some clones in this sample may be carry-over from other donors' samples. The CDR3 coding sequence is TGTGCCAGCAGCTTAACTAGGACAGTTTACAATGAGCAGTTCTTC. Amino acids: CASSLTRTVYNEQFF.